This TCR beta chain was retrieved from a study of memory CD4+ T cells and cytomegalovirus serostatus. The CDR3 extends over 12 amino acids. Single viable CD3+CD4+CD8-CD45RO+ cells were sorted as the memory CD4+ T cells. The sample holds one count of this clone. Its cognate antigen is unknown. Study-level results: CD4+ memory repertoires contained about 40% of the roughly 150 reported CMV TCRbeta sequences.

Profiling relied on immunoSEQ multiplex PCR, and the TCRdb table lists in-frame clones only, not all of them. The profile shows about 92,000 clones, 75% to 90% of them singletons. The TCR comes from an adult in good health and CMV-seropositive. The rearrangement uses TRBV21-1 and TRBJ1-5; the D call TRBD1 from the table was never checked on the DNA. TRBV21-1 is deemed a pseudogene. Sequenced: memory CD4+ T cells from blood. The CDR3: CNRGLGNQPQHF. The CDR3 nucleotides read TGTAACAGGGGGCTAGGCAATCAGCCCCAGCATTTT.